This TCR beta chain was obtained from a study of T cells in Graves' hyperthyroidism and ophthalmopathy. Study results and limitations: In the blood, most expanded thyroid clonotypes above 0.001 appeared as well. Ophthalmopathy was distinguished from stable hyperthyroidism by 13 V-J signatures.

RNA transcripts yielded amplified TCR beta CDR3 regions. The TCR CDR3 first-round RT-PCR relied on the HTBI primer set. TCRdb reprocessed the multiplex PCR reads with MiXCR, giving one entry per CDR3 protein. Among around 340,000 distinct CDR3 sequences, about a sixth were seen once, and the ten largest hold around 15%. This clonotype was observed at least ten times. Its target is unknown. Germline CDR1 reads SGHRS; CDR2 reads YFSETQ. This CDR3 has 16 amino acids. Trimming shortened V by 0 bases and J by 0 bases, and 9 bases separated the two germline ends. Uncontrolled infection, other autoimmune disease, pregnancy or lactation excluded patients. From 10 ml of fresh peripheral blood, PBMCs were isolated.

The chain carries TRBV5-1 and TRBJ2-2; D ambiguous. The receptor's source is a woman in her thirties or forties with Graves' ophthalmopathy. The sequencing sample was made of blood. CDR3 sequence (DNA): TGCGCCAGCAGCTTGGTTGGCCCCGCGAACACCGGGGAGCTGTTTTTT. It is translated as CASSLVGPANTGELFF. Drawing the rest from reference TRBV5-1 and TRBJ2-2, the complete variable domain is KAGVTQTPRYLIKTRGQQVTLSCSPISGHRSVSWYQQTPGQGLQFLFEYFSETQRNKGNFPGRFSGRQFSNSRSEMNVSTLELGDSALYLCASSLVGPANTGELFFGEGSRLTVL.